Listed here are 19 T cell receptor beta chains from one sample, sequenced in a study of blood T cell repertoires in COVID-19. Some clones are missing from TCRdb's copy, which holds only in-frame ones; the method was immunoSEQ multiplex PCR. The sample holds more than 250,000 clones, over 75% seen once. Specimen: peripheral blood. These receptor sequences come from a human donor in a cohort sampled during active COVID-19.

The rearrangement uses TRBV7-2 and TRBJ2-7; 11 bases line up with TRBD2. Germline CDR1 SGHTA, CDR2 FQGNSA. This CDR3 is 15 amino acids long. With V trimmed by 5 bases and J by 6 bases, 9 bases remained unmatched. DNA of the CDR3: TGTGCCAGCAGCCCGCAACTAGCGGGAGTTGCCGAGCAGTACTTC. Its protein is CASSPQLAGVAEQYF.

The chain joins TRBV18 to TRBJ1-2; D is perhaps TRBD1 (6 bases). V was clipped by 5 bases and J by 3 bases, with 10 bases between them. The CDR3 length is 13 residues. Germline loops: CDR1 KGHSH, CDR2 LQKENI. CDR3 in amino acids: CASSGGQDYGYTF. The CDR3 DNA reads TGTGCCAGCTCAGGGGGCCAGGACTATGGCTACACCTTC.

This clone was picked up one time. CDR3 protein: CASSLGDTPLHF. The CDR3 region has the DNA TGTGCCAGCAGTTTGGGCGACACACCCCTCCACTTT. The rearrangement links TRBV28 to TRBJ1-6; D unresolved. Per germline, CDR1 MDHEN and CDR2 SYDVKM. With 3 bases removed from V and 11 bases from J, the gap between germline ends came to 8 bases. The CDR3 totals 12 residues.

This clone turned up a few times. The gene calls are TRBV5-8 and TRBJ1-1; possibly TRBD1 for D (6 bases). CDR1 and CDR2 from the germline V gene are SGHTS and YDEGEE. The CDR3 consists of 14 residues. Trimming took off 6 bases at V and 4 bases at J, with 16 bases between the two ends. The CDR3 loop is CASNIRGGSTEAFF. The CDR3 DNA follows: TGTGCCAGCAACATCAGGGGTGGTAGCACTGAAGCTTTCTTT.

In its sample, this clone was seen once. The chain recombines TRBV28 with TRBJ2-3; D remains ambiguous. There are 13 residues in the CDR3. Germline V gene lookup returns CDR1 MDHEN and CDR2 SYDVKM. V was pared by 5 bases and J by 0 bases, with 6 bases between. The CDR3 DNA is TGTGCCAGCAGTCTTCGTAGCACAGATACGCAGTATTTT. Amino acid sequence: CASSLRSTDTQYF.

The count of this clone is one. The chain is built from TRBV30 and TRBJ2-6; 8 nucleotides match TRBD2. The CDR3 consists of 21 residues. Germline CDR1 GTSNPN, CDR2 SVGIG (reference sequence). Trimming took 0 bases from V and 4 from J; bases not matched to a gene: 20. CDR3 sequence (DNA): TGTGCCTGGAGTGTATATCGTTGGGCCAGCGGGAGAGTGGGGGGGGCCAACGTCCTGACTTTC. Its protein product is CAWSVYRWASGRVGGANVLTF.

The chain is built from TRBV5-6 and TRBJ2-1, with no clear D. CDR1 is SGHDT and CDR2 is YYEEEE in the germline V gene. The germline V and J ends were trimmed by 0 bases and 7 bases, with 11 bases remaining between them. This CDR3 has 14 amino acids. CDR3 bases: TGTGCCAGCAGCTTGGCCTCTATTGGTAATGAGCAGTTCTTC. Residues: CASSLASIGNEQFF.

The CDR3 sequence is CASSYLNYGYTF. The CDR3 DNA reads as TGTGCCAGCAGTTACCTAAACTATGGCTACACCTTC. This chain joins TRBV28 and TRBJ1-2; D is uncertain. V was shortened by 4 bases and J by 2 bases, with 5 bases between the two germline ends. The V gene's germline CDR1 is MDHEN and CDR2 SYDVKM. The CDR3 has 12 amino acids.

This chain connects TRBV14 to TRBJ1-1, with D possibly matching TRBD1 (6 bases). CDR1 is SGHDN, CDR2 FVKESK, per germline. V lost 2 bases to trimming and J lost 3 bases, with 10 bases between them. The CDR3 consists of 14 residues. The CDR3 sequence is CASSQRGSYTEAFF. The CDR3 DNA is TGTGCCAGCAGCCAAAGGGGGAGCTACACTGAAGCTTTCTTT.

A few counts support this clone. This sequence joins TRBV5-1 and TRBJ1-1; tentatively, D is TRBD1 (5 bases). Trimming stripped 5 bases from V and 1 base from J, with 9 bases between. CDR1 SGHRS and CDR2 YFSETQ come from the germline V gene. This CDR3 has 13 residues. CDR3 amino acids: CASSDSQNTEAFF. Written as DNA, the CDR3 is TGCGCCAGCAGTGACAGCCAGAACACTGAAGCTTTCTTT.

The chain employs TRBV30 and TRBJ1-2, with unresolved D. Per germline, CDR1 GTSNPN and CDR2 SVGIG (reference sequence). The length of the CDR3 is 13 residues. Trimming removed 2 bases at V and 8 bases at J, with 15 bases between. CDR3 in amino acids: CAWSITDIGGYTF. The DNA of the CDR3 is TGTGCCTGGAGTATAACTGACATTGGGGGCTACACCTTC.

The rearrangement links TRBV12-3 or TRBV12-4 to TRBJ1-1; 7 bases are a match to TRBD1. The junction had 4 bases not matched to a gene; V was cut back by 3 bases and J by 6 bases. This CDR3 has 13 residues. Here the CDR3 reads CASSLGQLPEAFF. The CDR3, as DNA: TGTGCCAGCAGTTTGGGACAGTTGCCTGAAGCTTTCTTT.

The rearrangement uses TRBV30 and TRBJ1-5, with 8 bases lining up with TRBD1. The junction had 1 base not matched to a gene; V was cut back by 6 bases and J by 0 bases. This CDR3 contains 13 residues. Per germline, CDR1 GTSNPN and CDR2 SVGIG (reference sequence). CDR3 DNA: TGTGCCTGTGGACAGGGTAGCAATCAGCCCCAGCATTTT. As protein: CACGQGSNQPQHF.

This clone has at least ten counts. The gene calls are TRBV11-1 and TRBJ1-2; D unclear. Germline CDR1 and CDR2: SGHAT and FQDESV (reference sequence). The CDR3 runs to 12 residues. Trimming stripped 5 bases from V and 2 bases from J, with 6 bases between. Here the CDR3 reads CASSSGNYGYTF. DNA of the CDR3: TGTGCCAGCAGCAGCGGGAACTATGGCTACACCTTC.

The chain couples TRBV28 to TRBJ2-1; 13 nucleotides match TRBD2. Germline CDR1 is MDHEN and CDR2 is SYDVKM. This CDR3 contains 17 residues. V dropped 6 bases and J dropped 0; count of bases not matched to a gene: 5. Written as DNA, the CDR3 is TGTGCCAGCAGCTCAGGACTAGCGGGAGTCTCCTACAATGAGCAGTTCTTC. Its protein product is CASSSGLAGVSYNEQFF.

This chain joins TRBV9 and TRBJ2-7; 9 bases agree with TRBD1. The CDR3 spans 14 residues. Germline V CDR1 and CDR2: SGDLS, YYNGEE. V gave up 3 bases and J gave up 6 bases; unmatched junction bases: 7. DNA for the CDR3: TGTGCCAGCAGCGGAGGGACAGGGTATACCGAGCAGTACTTC. This codes for CASSGGTGYTEQYF. The full variable domain, its missing parts supplied by reference TRBV9 and TRBJ2-7, is DSGVTQTPKHLITATGQRVTLRCSPRSGDLSVYWYQQSLDQGLQFLIQYYNGEERAKGNILERFSAQQFPDLHSELNLSSLELGDSALYFCASSGGTGYTEQYFGPGTRLTVT.

This clone was recorded only once. V gene TRBV6-6 combines with J gene TRBJ2-7; possibly TRBD2 for D (6 bases). Deletions cut 6 bases from V and 2 bases from J, with 14 bases between. Germline V gene data show CDR1 as MNHNY and CDR2 as SVGAGI (reference sequence). This CDR3 region has 14 residues. CDR3 region: CASSGLTSTYEQYF. DNA of the CDR3: TGTGCCAGCAGCGGACTAACCTCTACCTACGAGCAGTACTTC.

The chain joins TRBV4-3 to TRBJ2-1; 14 nucleotides align to TRBD2. V shed 3 bases and J 5 bases; nucleotides not matched to a gene: 0. This CDR3 has 15 residues. Germline V gene sequence: CDR1 LGHNA, CDR2 YSLEER. The CDR3 reads CASSQGLAGDNEQFF. The CDR3 region has the DNA TGCGCCAGCAGCCAGGGACTAGCGGGGGACAATGAGCAGTTCTTC.

This sequence joins TRBV19 and TRBJ2-5; D may be TRBD1 (6 bases). Trimming pared 3 bases from V and 4 bases from J, leaving 9 bases between. This CDR3 spans 13 amino acids. Germline V CDR1 and CDR2: LNHDA, SQIVND (reference sequence). The DNA for the CDR3 is TGTGCCAGTAGTATGCAGGGGCCAGAGACCCAGTACTTC. Encoded protein: CASSMQGPETQYF.